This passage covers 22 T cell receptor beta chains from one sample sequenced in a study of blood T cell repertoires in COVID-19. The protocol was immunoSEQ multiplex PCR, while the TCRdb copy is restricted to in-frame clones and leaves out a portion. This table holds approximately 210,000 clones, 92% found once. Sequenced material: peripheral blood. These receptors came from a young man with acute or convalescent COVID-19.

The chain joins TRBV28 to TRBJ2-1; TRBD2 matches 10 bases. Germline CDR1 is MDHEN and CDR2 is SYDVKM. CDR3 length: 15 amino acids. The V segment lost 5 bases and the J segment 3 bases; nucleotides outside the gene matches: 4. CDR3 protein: CASSPWTSGYNEQFF. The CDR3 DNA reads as TGTGCCAGCAGTCCGTGGACTAGCGGCTACAATGAGCAGTTCTTC.

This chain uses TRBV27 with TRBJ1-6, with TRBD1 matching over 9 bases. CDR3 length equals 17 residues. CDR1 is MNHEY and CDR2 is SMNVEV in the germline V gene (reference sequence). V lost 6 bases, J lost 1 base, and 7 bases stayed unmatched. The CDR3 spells CASSPGTGRSYNSPLHF. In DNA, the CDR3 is TGTGCCAGCAGCCCTGGGACAGGGAGGTCCTATAATTCACCCCTCCACTTT.

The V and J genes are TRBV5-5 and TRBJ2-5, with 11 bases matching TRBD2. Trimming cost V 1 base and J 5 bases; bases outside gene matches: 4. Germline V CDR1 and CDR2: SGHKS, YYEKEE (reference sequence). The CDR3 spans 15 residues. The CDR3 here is CASSLTSGSHETQYF. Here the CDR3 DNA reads TGTGCCAGCAGCTTGACTAGCGGGAGCCACGAGACCCAGTACTTC. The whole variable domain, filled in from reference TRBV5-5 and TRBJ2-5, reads DAGVTQSPTHLIKTRGQQVTLRCSPISGHKSVSWYQQVLGQGPQFIFQYYEKEERGRGNFPDRFSARQFPNYSSELNVNALLLGDSALYLCASSLTSGSHETQYFGPGTRLLVL.

CDR3 region: CASSAGVVGQPQHF. The DNA of the CDR3 is TGTGCCAGCTCAGCAGGGGTAGTGGGGCAGCCCCAGCATTTT. The J gene is TRBJ1-5, the V gene TRBV18, with D possibly being TRBD1 (6 bases). Trimming pared 5 bases from V and 7 bases from J, leaving 15 bases between. CDR1 is KGHSH and CDR2 is LQKENI in the germline V gene. The CDR3 is made up of 14 amino acids.

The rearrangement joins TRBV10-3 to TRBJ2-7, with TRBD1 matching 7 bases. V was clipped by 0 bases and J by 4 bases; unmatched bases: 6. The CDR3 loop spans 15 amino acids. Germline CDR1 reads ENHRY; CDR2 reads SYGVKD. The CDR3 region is CAISESKGGSYEQYF. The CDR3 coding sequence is TGTGCCATCAGTGAGTCAAAAGGGGGCAGTTACGAGCAGTACTTC.

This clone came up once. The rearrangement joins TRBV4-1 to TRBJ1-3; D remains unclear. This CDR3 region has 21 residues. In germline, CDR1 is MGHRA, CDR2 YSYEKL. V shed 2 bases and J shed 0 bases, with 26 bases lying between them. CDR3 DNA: TGCGCCAGCAGCCAACCCTGGCGGATATATAGAAACCTTAGCTCTGGAAACACCATATATTTT. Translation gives CASSQPWRIYRNLSSGNTIYF.

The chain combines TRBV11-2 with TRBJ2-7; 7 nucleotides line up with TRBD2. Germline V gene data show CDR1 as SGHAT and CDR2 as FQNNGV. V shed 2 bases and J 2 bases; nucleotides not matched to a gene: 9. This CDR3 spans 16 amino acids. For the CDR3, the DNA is TGTGCCAGCAGCTTATTACTAGCGATAGTAACCTACGAGCAGTACTTC. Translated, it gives CASSLLLAIVTYEQYF.

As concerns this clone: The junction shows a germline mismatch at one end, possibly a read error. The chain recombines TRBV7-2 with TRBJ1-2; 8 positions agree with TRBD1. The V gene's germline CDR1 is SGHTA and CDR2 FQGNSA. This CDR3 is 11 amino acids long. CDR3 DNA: TGTGCCAGCAGCTCCAACCCCGGGACAGGCTTC. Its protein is CASSSNPGTGF.

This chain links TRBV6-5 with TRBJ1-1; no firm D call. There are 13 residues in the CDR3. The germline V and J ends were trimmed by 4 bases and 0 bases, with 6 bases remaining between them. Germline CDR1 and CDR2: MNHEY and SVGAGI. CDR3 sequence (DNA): TGTGCCAGCAGTTGGCGGATGAACACTGAAGCTTTCTTT. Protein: CASSWRMNTEAFF.

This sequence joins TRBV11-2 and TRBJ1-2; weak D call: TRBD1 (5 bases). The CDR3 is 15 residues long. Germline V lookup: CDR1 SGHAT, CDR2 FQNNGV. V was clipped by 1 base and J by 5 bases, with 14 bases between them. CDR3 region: CASSLVPTVQYGYTF. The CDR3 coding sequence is TGTGCCAGCAGCTTAGTACCGACAGTGCAATATGGCTACACCTTC.

CDR3 protein: CASSLDRMTGDGYTF. DNA for the CDR3: TGTGCCAGCAGCTTAGATCGAATGACAGGCGATGGCTACACCTTC. The J gene is TRBJ1-2, the V gene TRBV7-9, with a possible D match to TRBD1 (6 bases). This CDR3 contains 15 residues. V lost 1 base and J lost 6, with 15 bases in between. The V gene's germline CDR1 is SEHNR and CDR2 FQNEAQ (reference sequence).

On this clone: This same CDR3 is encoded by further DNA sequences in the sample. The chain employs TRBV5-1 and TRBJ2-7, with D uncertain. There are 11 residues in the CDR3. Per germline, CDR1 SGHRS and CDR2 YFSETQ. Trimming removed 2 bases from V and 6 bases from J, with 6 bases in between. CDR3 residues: CASSLAGEQYF. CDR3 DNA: TGCGCCAGCAGCTTAGCAGGCGAGCAGTACTTC.

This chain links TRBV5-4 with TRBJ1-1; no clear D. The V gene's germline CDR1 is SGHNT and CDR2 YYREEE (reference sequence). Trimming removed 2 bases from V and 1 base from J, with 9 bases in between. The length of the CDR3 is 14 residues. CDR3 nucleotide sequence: TGTGCCAGCAGCTTAAGACACCAGAACACTGAAGCTTTCTTT. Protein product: CASSLRHQNTEAFF.

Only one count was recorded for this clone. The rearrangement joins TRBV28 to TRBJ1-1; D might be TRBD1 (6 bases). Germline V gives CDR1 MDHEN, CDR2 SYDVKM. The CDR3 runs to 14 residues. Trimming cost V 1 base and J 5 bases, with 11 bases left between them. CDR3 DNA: TGTGCCAGCAGTTTATTGGGGGCGCAAACTGAAGCTTTCTTT. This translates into CASSLLGAQTEAFF.

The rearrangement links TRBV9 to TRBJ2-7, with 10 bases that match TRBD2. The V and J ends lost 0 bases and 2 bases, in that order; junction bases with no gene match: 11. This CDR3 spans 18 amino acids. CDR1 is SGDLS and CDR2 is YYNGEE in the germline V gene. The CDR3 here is CASSVGAVPGLATYEQYF. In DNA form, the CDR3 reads TGTGCCAGCAGCGTAGGGGCAGTGCCGGGACTAGCGACCTACGAGCAGTACTTC.

CDR3 DNA: TGTGCCACCAGGGGGACTAGCGGGAGCGTTGAGCAGTTCTTC. This sequence encodes CATRGTSGSVEQFF. The chain has TRBV24-1 and TRBJ2-1; 14 bases map to TRBD2. The germline CDR1 and CDR2 sequences are KGHDR and SFDVKD. The CDR3 runs to 14 residues. J gave up 9 bases and V 7 bases, and 4 bases lay outside the gene matches.

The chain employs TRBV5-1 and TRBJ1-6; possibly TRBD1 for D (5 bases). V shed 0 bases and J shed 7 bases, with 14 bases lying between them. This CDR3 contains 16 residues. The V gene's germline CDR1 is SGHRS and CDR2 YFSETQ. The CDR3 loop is CASSLDTGVDNSPLHF. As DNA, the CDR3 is TGCGCCAGCAGCTTGGATACAGGTGTAGACAATTCACCCCTCCACTTT.

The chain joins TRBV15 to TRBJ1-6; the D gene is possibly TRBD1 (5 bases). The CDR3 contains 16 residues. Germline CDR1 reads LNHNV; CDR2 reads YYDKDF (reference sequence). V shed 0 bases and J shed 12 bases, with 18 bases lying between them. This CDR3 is CATSRDSIGQGLPLHF. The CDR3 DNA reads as TGTGCCACCAGCAGAGATAGTATCGGGCAGGGCTTACCCCTCCACTTT.

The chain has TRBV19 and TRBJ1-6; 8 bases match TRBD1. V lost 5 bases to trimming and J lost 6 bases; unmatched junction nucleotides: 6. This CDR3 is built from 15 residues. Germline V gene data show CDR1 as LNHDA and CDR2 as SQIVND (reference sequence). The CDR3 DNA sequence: TGTGCCAGTAGTCCTAGGACAGGGTTTAATTCACCCCTCCACTTT. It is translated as CASSPRTGFNSPLHF.

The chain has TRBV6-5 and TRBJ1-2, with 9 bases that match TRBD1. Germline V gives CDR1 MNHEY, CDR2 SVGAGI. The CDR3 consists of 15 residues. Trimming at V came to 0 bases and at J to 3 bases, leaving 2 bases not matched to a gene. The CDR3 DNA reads TGTGCCAGCAGTTACTCGCGGACAGGGGACTATGGCTACACCTTC. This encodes CASSYSRTGDYGYTF.

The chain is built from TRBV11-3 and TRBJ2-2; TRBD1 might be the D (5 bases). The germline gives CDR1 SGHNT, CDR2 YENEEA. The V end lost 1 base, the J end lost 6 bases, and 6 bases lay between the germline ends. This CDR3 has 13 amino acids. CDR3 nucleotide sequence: TGTGCCAGCAGCTTAGGGGGCCCCGGGGAGCTGTTTTTT. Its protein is CASSLGGPGELFF.

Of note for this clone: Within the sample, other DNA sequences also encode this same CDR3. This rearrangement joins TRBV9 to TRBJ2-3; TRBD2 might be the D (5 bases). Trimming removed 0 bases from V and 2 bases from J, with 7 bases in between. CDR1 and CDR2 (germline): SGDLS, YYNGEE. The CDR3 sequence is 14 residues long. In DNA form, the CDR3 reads TGTGCCAGCAGCGTAGCGGGGTCCACAGATACGCAGTATTTT. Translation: CASSVAGSTDTQYF.